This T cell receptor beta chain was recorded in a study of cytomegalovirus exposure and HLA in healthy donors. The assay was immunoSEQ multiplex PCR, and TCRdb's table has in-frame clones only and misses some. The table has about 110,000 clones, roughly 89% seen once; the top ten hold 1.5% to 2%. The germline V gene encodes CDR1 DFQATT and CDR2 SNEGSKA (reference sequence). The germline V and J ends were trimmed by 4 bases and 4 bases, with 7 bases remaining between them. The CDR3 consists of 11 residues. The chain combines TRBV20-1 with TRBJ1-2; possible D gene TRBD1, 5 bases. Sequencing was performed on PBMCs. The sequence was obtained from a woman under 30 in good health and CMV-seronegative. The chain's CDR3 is CSAIQGYGYTF. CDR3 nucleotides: TGCAGTGCTATTCAGGGCTATGGCTACACCTTC.